This T cell receptor beta chain emerged from a study of glioma-infiltrating T cells. Amplification of TCR alpha and beta CDR3 regions from RNA used iRepertoire nested multiplex PCR. Input was roughly 85-450 ng of tissue mRNA or PBMC total RNA. TCRdb re-called the multiplex PCR reads through MiXCR, storing one row per CDR3 protein. The sample holds approximately 100,000 distinct CDR3 sequences, 25% to 30% seen once. Study outcomes and limitations: Tissue and blood shared very few CDR3 sequences. Tissue-blood divergence was below expectation in non-neoplastic patients, above in gliomas.

The length of the CDR3 is 17 residues. Germline trimming cut 2 bases from V and 7 bases from J; bases unmatched to any gene: 10. Germline-derived CDR1 and CDR2 are SGDLS and YYNGEE. Only a few counts were recorded for this clonotype. Its antigen is not known. The sequenced sample was glioma tissue, nonneoplastic brain tissue, or PBMCs (not recorded which). This sequence was found in a human donor with low-grade glioma or glioblastoma, undergoing nonglioma brain surgery, or in good health (not recorded which). This chain connects TRBV9 to TRBJ2-1; 12 bases line up with TRBD2. CDR3 sequence: CASSVSPSGGASNEQFF. Written as DNA, the CDR3 is TGTGCCAGCAGCGTGTCCCCTAGCGGGGGGGCCTCAAATGAGCAGTTCTTC.